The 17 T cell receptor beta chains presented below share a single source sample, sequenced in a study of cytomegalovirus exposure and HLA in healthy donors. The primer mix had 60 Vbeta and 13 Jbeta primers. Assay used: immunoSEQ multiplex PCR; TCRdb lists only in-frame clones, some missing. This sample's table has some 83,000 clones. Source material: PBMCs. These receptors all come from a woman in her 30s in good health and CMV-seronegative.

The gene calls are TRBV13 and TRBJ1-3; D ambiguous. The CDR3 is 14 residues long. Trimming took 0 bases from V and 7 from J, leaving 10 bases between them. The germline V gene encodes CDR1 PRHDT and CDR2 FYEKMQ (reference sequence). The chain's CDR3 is CASSLGRGPNTIYF. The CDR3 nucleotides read TGTGCCAGCAGCTTAGGGCGAGGGCCCAACACCATATATTTT.

The CDR3 nucleotides read TGTGCCAGCAGCCCCGGGAGGGGCTATGGCTACACCTTC. Protein sequence: CASSPGRGYGYTF. The chain links TRBV7-2 to TRBJ1-2, with D perhaps matching TRBD1 (5 bases). V was shortened by 5 bases and J by 4 bases, with 11 bases between the two germline ends. The CDR3 has 13 amino acids. CDR1 and CDR2 from the germline V gene are SGHTA and FQGNSA.

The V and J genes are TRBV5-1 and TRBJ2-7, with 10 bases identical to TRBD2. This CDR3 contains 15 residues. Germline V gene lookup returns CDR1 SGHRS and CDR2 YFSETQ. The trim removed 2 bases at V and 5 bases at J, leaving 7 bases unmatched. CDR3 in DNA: TGCGCCAGCAGCTTCCTAGCGGGAGTCGCCGACGAGCAGTACTTC. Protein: CASSFLAGVADEQYF. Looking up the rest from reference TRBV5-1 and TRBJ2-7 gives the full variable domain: KAGVTQTPRYLIKTRGQQVTLSCSPISGHRSVSWYQQTPGQGLQFLFEYFSETQRNKGNFPGRFSGRQFSNSRSEMNVSTLELGDSALYLCASSFLAGVADEQYFGPGTRLTVT.

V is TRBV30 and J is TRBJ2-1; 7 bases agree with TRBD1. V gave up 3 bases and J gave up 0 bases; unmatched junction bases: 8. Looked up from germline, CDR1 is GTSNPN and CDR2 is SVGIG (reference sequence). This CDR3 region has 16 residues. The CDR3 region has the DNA TGTGCCTGGAGGCGCCCGCGGACAGGCTCCTACAATGAGCAGTTCTTC. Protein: CAWRRPRTGSYNEQFF.

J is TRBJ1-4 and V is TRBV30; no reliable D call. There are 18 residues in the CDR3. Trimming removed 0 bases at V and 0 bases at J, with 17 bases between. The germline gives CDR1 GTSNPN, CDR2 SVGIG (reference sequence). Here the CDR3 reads CAWSVRGKNLATNEKLFF. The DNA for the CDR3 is TGTGCCTGGAGTGTACGAGGGAAAAACCTAGCAACTAATGAAAAACTGTTTTTT.

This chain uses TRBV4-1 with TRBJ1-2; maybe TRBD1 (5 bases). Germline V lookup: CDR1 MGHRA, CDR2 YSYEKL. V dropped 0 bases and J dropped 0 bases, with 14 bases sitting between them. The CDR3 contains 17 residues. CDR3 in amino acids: CASSQDFSTVSNYGYTF. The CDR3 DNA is TGCGCCAGCAGCCAAGATTTCTCGACAGTTTCTAACTATGGCTACACCTTC.

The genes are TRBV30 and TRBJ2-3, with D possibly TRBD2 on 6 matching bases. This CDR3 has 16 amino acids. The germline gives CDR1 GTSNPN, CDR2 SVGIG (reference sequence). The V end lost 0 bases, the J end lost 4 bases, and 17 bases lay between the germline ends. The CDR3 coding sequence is TGTGCCTGGAGTGTAGGGCATGCGGGGTTGGCAGATACGCAGTATTTT. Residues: CAWSVGHAGLADTQYF.

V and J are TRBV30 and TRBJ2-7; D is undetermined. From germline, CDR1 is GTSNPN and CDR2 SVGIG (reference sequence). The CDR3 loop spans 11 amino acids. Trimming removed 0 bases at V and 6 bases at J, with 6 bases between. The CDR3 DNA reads TGTGCCTGGAGTGTTTATAGCGAGCAGTACTTC. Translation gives CAWSVYSEQYF.

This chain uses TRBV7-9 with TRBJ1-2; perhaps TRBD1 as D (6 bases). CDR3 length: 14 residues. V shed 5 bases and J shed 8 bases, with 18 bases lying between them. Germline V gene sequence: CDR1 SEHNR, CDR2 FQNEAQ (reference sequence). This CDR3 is CASSPTGTQMGYTF. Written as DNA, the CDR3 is TGTGCCAGCAGCCCTACCGGGACACAGATGGGCTACACCTTC.

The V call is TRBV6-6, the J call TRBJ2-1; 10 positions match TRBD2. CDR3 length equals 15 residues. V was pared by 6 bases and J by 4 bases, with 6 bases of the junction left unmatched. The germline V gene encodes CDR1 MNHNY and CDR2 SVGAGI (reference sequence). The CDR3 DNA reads TGTGCCAGCAGATCCAGCGGGGGGGCGTACAATGAGCAGTTCTTC. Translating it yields CASRSSGGAYNEQFF.

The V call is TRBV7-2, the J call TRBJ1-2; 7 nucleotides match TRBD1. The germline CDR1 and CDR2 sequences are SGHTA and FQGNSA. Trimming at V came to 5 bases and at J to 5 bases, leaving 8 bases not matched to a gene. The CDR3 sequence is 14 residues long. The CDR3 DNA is TGTGCCAGCAGCGAGGGGGCAGGGGGTTATGGCTACACCTTC. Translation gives CASSEGAGGYGYTF.

CDR3 in amino acids: CASSSTGGSYGYTF. In DNA form, the CDR3 reads TGTGCCAGCAGCTCTACAGGGGGCAGCTATGGCTACACCTTC. V usage is TRBV5-4 and J usage is TRBJ1-2, with 9 bases identical to TRBD1. Germline-derived CDR1 and CDR2 are SGHNT and YYREEE (reference sequence). This CDR3 has 14 residues. V shed 3 bases and J 4 bases; nucleotides not matched to a gene: 4.

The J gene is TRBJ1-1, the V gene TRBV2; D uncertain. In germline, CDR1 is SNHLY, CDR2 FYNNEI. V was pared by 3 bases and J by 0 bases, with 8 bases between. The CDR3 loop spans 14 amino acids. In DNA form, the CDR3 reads TGTGCCAGCAGTGATGGGCACTTGAACACTGAAGCTTTCTTT. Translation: CASSDGHLNTEAFF. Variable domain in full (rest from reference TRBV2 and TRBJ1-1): EPEVTQTPSHQVTQMGQEVILRCVPISNHLYFYWYRQILGQKVEFLVSFYNNEISEKSEIFDDQFSVERPDGSNFTLKIRSTKLEDSAMYFCASSDGHLNTEAFFGQGTRLTVV.

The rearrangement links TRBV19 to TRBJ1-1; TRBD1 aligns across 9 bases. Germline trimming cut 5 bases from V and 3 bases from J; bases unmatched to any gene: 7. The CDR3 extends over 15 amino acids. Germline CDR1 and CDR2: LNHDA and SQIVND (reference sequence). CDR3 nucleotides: TGTGCCAGTAGTGTGACAGGGGGTGGAGACACTGAAGCTTTCTTT. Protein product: CASSVTGGGDTEAFF.

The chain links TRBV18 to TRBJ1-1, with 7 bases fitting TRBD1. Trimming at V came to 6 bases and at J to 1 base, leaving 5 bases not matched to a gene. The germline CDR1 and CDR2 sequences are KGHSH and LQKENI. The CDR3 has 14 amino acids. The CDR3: CASSRQGQNTEAFF. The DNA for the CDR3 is TGTGCCAGCTCCCGACAGGGACAGAACACTGAAGCTTTCTTT.

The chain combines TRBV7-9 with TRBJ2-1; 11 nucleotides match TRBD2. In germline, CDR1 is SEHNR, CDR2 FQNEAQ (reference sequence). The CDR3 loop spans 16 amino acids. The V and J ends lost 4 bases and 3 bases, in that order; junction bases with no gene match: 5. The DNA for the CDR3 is TGTGCCAGCAGCTCCCAACTAGCGGGGGACTACAATGAGCAGTTCTTC. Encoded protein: CASSSQLAGDYNEQFF.

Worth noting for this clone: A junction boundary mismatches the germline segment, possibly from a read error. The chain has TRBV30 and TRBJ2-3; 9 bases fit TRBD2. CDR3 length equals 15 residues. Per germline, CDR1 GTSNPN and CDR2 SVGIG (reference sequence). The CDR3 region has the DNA TGTGCCGGGAGTGGGAGCGGGGGGCTTACAGATACGCAGTATTTT. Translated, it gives CAGSGSGGLTDTQYF.